The source of this T cell receptor (beta chain) is a study of cytotoxic CD8 clonotypes in ibrutinib-treated CLL. TCRdb's copy holds only in-frame clones and misses some; the assay was immunoSEQ multiplex PCR. The data contain some 93,000 clones, roughly 80% of them seen just once; the ten biggest clones take up around 30%. Germline CDR1 reads MGHRA; CDR2 reads YSYEKL. This CDR3 contains 13 residues. Trimming removed 0 bases at V and 8 bases at J, with 10 bases between. This TCR derives from a human donor with chronic lymphocytic leukemia. Sequenced here: PBMCs, sampled after 12 months of ibrutinib treatment. The chain couples TRBV4-1 to TRBJ1-2; D remains ambiguous. The CDR3 DNA follows: TGCGCCAGCAGCCAAGATCCCGAACAGGGCTACACCTTC. As protein: CASSQDPEQGYTF.